This paragraph covers one TCR beta chain sequence. These data originate in a study of blood T cell repertoires in COVID-19. This CDR3 has 13 amino acids. Germline CDR1 reads SGHRS; CDR2 reads YFSETQ. V was trimmed by 5 bases and J by 3 bases, leaving 12 bases between them. Profiled with immunoSEQ multiplex PCR; TCRdb holds only in-frame clones, not every one. The sample has 200,000 to 300,000 clones; around four fifths are singletons. The sequencing sample was made of peripheral blood. The chain has TRBV5-1 and TRBJ2-7, with D possibly being TRBD2 (5 bases). The TCR originated in a man aged 25-45 years who had recovered from COVID-19. CDR3 sequence (DNA): TGCGCCAGCAGTCGGACGGGGAACTACGAGCAGTACTTC. Its translation: CASSRTGNYEQYF.